A selection of T cell receptor beta chains follows, all from one sample in a study of shared clonotypes between healthy human individuals. Generated by immunoSEQ multiplex PCR, the TCRdb table keeps only in-frame clones and is missing some. The sample records about 2.1 million clones, 85% to 95% being singletons. Specimen: naive CD8+ T cells from PBMCs. The receptor source for this set is a man aged 18 to 35 in good health. Some clones in this sample may be carry-over from other donors' samples. Both conserved end residues are part of each CDR3. A D gene is named only where the DNA matches it firmly.

d_call,v_call,j_call,cdr3_aa,cdr3_nt
TRBD2,TRBV7-9,TRBJ2-3,CASSLVMGLATDTQYF,TGTGCCAGCAGCTTAGTCATGGGACTAGCGACAGATACGCAGTATTTT
.,TRBV11-2,TRBJ2-2,CASRGAYTGELFF,TGTGCCAGCAGGGGAGCCTACACCGGGGAGCTGTTTTTT
.,TRBV11-2,TRBJ2-5,CASSLGLRAKETQYF,TGTGCCAGCAGCTTGGGATTGCGGGCAAAAGAGACCCAGTACTTC
.,TRBV9,TRBJ1-1,CASSTTTRLPLNTEAFF,TGTGCCAGCAGTACAACCACCAGGCTCCCCTTGAACACTGAAGCTTTCTTT
TRBD1,TRBV5-1,TRBJ2-6,CASSSDRGPGANVLTF,TGCGCCAGCAGCTCAGACAGGGGGCCCGGGGCCAACGTCCTGACTTTC
.,TRBV6-1,TRBJ1-1,CASSEAWGGTEAFF,TGTGCCAGCAGTGAAGCCTGGGGCGGCACTGAAGCTTTCTTT
TRBD1,TRBV2,TRBJ2-7,CASSTGGGEQYF,TGTGCCAGCAGTACAGGGGGCGGCGAGCAGTACTTC
TRBD2,TRBV4-1,TRBJ2-1,CASSQRVAGGPSEQFF,TGCGCCAGCAGCCAGAGGGTAGCGGGAGGGCCTAGTGAGCAGTTCTTC
.,TRBV7-9,TRBJ2-3,CASRGGTDTQYF,TGTGCCAGCAGAGGGGGGACAGATACGCAGTATTTT
TRBD2,TRBV7-9,TRBJ2-3,CASSVTSGSRLTDTQYF,TGTGCCAGCAGCGTGACTAGCGGGAGTAGACTCACAGATACGCAGTATTTT